Listed here is a single T cell receptor beta chain. The antigen is not known. The CDR3 consists of 16 residues. With 5 bases clipped from V and 10 bases from J, the junction kept 11 bases outside the gene matches. From germline, CDR1 is KGHSH and CDR2 LQKENI. Donors had no recently reported acute infections or vaccinations and were HIV-negative. All donors were Caucasian adults living in Nashville, Tennessee. This sample stems from a study of shared clonotypes between healthy human individuals. Whole-study findings and limits: Naive CD4 clonotypes were shared across a few donors at roughly 5.3%. Memory subsets had estimated richness that was generally smaller than that of naive subsets.

Sequenced by immunoSEQ multiplex PCR; TCRdb stores in-frame clones only, minus some. The sample lists 2 million to 2.5 million clones; under 95% were seen once. The V call is TRBV18, the J call TRBJ2-1; 13 nucleotides match TRBD2. The TCR originated in a young man in good health. Some clones in this sample may be carry-over from other donors' samples. The sample comprised naive CD4+ T cells from PBMCs. Subset indicated: CD45RA+ positively selected. The CDR3 region has the DNA TGTGCCAGCTCATTTGGACTAGCGGGAGTAGGGGGCGAGCAGTTCTTC. This sequence encodes CASSFGLAGVGGEQFF.